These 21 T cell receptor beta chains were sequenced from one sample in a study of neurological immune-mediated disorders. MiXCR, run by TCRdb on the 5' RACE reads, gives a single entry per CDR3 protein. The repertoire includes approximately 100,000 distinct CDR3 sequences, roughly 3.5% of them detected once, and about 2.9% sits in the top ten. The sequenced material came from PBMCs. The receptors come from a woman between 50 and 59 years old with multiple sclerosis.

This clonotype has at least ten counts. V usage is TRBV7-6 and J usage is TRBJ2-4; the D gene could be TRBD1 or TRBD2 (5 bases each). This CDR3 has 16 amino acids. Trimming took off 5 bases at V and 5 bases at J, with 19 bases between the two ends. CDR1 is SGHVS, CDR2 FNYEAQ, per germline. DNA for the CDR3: TGTGCCAGCAGCCGCTACAGGTCGGGGTTCGAAAACATTCAGTACTTC. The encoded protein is CASSRYRSGFENIQYF.

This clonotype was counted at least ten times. CDR3 loop: CASTQTVLINYGYTF. The DNA of the CDR3 is TGCGCCAGCACCCAGACAGTTCTAATTAACTATGGCTACACCTTC. This chain links TRBV4-1 with TRBJ1-2, with D tentatively TRBD1 (5 bases). The CDR3 has 15 residues. Germline CDR1 is MGHRA and CDR2 is YSYEKL. V lost 7 bases and J lost 1, with 16 bases in between.

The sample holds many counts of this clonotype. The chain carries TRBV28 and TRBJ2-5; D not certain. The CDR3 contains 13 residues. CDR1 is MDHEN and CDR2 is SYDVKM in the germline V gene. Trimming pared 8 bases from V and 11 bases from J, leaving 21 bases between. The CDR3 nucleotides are TGTGCCAGCTTCTCTACGGGCAGATCACATCAGTACTTC. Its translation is CASFSTGRSHQYF.

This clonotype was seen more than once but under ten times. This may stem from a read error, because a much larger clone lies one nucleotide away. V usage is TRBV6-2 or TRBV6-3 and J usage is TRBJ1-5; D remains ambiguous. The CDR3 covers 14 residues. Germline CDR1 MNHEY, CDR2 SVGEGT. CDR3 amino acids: CASSYLDQNQHQHF. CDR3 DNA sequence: TGTGCCAGCAGTTATTTGGACCAGAATCAGCACCAGCATTTT.

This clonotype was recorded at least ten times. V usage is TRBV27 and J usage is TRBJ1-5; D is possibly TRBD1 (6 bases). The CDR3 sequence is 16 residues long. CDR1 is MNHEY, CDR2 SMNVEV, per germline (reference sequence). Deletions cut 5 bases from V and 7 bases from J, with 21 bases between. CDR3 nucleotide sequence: TGTGCCAGCAGTCCATTATTCTCAGGGGTAGGGCAGCCCCAGCATTTT. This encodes CASSPLFSGVGQPQHF.

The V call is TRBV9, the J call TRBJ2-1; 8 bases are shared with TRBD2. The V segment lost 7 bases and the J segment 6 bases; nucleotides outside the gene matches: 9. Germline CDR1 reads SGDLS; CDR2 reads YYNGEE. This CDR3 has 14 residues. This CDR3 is CASSLGGGSNEQFF. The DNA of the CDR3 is TGTGCCAGCTCGCTGGGCGGGGGGTCCAATGAGCAGTTCTTC.

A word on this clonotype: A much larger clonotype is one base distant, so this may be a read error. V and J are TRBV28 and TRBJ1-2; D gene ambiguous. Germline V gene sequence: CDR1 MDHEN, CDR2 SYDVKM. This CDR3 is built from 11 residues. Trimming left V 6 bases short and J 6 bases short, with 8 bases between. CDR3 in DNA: TGTGCCAGCAGCCAAGGCAATGGCTACACCTTC. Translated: CASSQGNGYTF.

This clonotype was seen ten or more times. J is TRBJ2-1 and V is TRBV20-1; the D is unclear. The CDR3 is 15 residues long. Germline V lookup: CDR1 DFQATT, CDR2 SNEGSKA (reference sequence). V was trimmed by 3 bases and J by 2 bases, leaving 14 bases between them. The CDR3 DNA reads TGCAGTGCTAGTCAATCCTCCATAGCCTACAATGAGCAGTTCTTC. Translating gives CSASQSSIAYNEQFF.

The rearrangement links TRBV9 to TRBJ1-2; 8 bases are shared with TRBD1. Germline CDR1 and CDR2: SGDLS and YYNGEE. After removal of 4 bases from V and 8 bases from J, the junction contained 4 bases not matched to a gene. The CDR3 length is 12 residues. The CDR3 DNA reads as TGTGCCAGCAGCACCCGGACAGGGGGCTACACCTTC. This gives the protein CASSTRTGGYTF.

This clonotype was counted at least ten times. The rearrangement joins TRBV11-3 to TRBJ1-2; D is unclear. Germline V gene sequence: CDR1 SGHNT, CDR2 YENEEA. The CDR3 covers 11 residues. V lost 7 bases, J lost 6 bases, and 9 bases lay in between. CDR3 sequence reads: CASNLENGYTF. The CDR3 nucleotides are TGTGCCAGCAACCTGGAGAATGGCTACACCTTC. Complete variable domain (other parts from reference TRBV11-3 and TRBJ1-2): EAGVVQSPRYKIIEKKQPVAFWCNPISGHNTLYWYLQNLGQGPELLIRYENEEAVDDSQLPKDRFSAERLKGVDSTLKIQPAELGDSAVYLCASNLENGYTFGSGTRLTVV.

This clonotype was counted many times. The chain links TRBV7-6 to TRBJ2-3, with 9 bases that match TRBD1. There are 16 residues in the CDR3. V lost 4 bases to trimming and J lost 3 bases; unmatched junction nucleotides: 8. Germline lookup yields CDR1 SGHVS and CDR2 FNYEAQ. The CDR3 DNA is TGTGCCAGCAGCTCACCGGGACAGGGACCAACAGATACGCAGTATTTT. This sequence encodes CASSSPGQGPTDTQYF. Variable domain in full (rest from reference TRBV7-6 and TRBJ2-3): GAGVSQSPRYKVTKRGQDVALRCDPISGHVSLYWYRQALGQGPEFLTYFNYEAQQDKSGLPNDRFSAERPEGSISTLTIQRTEQRDSAMYRCASSSPGQGPTDTQYFGPGTRLTVL.

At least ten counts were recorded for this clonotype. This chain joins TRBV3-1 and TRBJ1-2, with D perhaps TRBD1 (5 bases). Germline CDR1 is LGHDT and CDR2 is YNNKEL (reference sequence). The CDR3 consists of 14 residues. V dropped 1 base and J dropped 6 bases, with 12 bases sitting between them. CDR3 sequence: CASSQVGRVDGYTF. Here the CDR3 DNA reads TGTGCCAGCAGCCAAGTGGGCAGGGTTGATGGCTACACCTTC.

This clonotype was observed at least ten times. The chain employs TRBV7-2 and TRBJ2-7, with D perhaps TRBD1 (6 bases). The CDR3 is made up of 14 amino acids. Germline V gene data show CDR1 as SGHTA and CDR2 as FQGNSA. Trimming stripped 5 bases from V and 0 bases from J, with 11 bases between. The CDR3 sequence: CASSKDRNSYEQYF. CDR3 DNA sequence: TGTGCCAGCAGCAAAGACAGGAACTCCTACGAGCAGTACTTC.

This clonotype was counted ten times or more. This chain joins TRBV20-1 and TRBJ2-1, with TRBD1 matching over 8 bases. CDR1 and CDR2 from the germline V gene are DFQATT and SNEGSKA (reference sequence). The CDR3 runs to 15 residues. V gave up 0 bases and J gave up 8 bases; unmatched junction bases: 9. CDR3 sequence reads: CSARDFNRGLDEQFF. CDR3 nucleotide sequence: TGCAGTGCTAGAGATTTTAACAGGGGGTTAGATGAGCAGTTCTTC.

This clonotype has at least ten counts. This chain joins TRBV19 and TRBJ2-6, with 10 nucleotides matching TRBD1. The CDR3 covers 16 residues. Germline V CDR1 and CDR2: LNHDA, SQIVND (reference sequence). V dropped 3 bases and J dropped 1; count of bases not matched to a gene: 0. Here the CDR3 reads CASSMGQGSGANVLTF. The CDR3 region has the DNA TGTGCCAGTAGTATGGGACAGGGGTCTGGGGCCAACGTCCTGACTTTC. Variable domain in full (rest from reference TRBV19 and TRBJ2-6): DGGITQSPKYLFRKEGQNVTLSCEQNLNHDAMYWYRQDPGQGLRLIYYSQIVNDFQKGDIAEGYSVSREKKESFPLTVTSAQKNPTAFYLCASSMGQGSGANVLTFGAGSRLTVL.

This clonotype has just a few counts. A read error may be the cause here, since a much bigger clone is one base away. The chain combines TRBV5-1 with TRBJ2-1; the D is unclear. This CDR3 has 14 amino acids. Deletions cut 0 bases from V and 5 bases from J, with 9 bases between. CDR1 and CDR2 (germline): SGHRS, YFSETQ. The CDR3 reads CASSLDWKNNEQFF. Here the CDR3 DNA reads TGCGCCAGCAGCTTGGACTGGAAAAACAATGAGCAGTTCTTC. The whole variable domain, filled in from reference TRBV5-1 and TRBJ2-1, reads KAGVTQTPRYLIKTRGQQVTLSCSPISGHRSVSWYQQTPGQGLQFLFEYFSETQRNKGNFPGRFSGRQFSNSRSEMNVSTLELGDSALYLCASSLDWKNNEQFFGPGTRLTVL.

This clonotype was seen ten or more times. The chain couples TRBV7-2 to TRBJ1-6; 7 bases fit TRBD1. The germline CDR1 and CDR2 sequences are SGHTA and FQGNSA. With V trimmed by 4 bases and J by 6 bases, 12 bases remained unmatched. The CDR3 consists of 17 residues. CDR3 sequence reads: CASSYVSGTVPNSPLHF. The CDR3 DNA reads TGTGCCAGCAGCTATGTATCCGGGACAGTCCCTAATTCACCCCTCCACTTT.

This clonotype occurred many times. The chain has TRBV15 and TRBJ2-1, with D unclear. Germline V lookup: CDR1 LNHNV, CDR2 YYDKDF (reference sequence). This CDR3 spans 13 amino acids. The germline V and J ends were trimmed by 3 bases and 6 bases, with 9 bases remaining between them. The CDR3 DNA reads TGTGCCACCAGCAGCCATCCCCTCAATGAGCAGTTCTTC. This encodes CATSSHPLNEQFF.

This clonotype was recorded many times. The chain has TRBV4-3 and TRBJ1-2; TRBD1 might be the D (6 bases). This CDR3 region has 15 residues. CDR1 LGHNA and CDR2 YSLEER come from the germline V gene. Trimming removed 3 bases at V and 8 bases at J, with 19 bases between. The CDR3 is CASSQEMRGAQGYTF. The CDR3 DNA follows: TGCGCCAGCAGCCAGGAGATGAGGGGGGCCCAGGGCTACACCTTC.

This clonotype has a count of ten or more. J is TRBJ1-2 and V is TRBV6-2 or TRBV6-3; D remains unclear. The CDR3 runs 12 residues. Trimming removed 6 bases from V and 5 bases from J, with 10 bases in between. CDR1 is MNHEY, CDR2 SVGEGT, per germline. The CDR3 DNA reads TGTGCCAGCAGACCCGACATATATGGCTACACCTTC. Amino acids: CASRPDIYGYTF.

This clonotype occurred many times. CDR3 sequence (DNA): TGTGCCAGCAGCGTAGGCGGGGGAAAGAATTCACCCCTCCACTTT. Its protein is CASSVGGGKNSPLHF. The chain is built from TRBV9 and TRBJ1-6; tentative D call: TRBD1 (5 bases). This CDR3 is built from 15 residues. CDR1 and CDR2 (germline): SGDLS, YYNGEE. Trimming left V 0 bases short and J 7 bases short, with 11 bases between.